This T cell receptor (beta chain) is from a study of blood T cells in healthy people across ages. Regarding the study as a whole: Estimated diversity that came from one million T cells was considered an underestimate.

This clonotype was observed a handful of times. Its specificity is unknown. This CDR3 is built from 14 residues. CDR1 and CDR2 (germline): SNHLY, FYNNEI. V gave up 7 bases and J gave up 4 bases, with 16 bases separating them. Together with a sample-barcoded 5' primer, a J-beta primer mix was included in a second PCR lasting roughly 6 to 12 cycles. TCRdb independently ran MiXCR on the 5' RACE reads; one entry per CDR3 protein. The table lists hundreds of thousands of distinct CDR3 sequences, roughly 25% of them singletons. This sample was also put to use in a study of T cells of mothers and their children. That paper states: cDNA synthesis used all extracted RNA, about 1.5 ug per 15 ul.

The TCR sequence derives from a boy aged 5-17 years in good health. The chain uses TRBV2 and TRBJ1-1, with a tentative D call TRBD1 (5 bases). Sequencing used blood. CDR3 residues: CASTPTEVFTEAFF. The CDR3 DNA reads TGTGCCAGCACCCCGACAGAGGTATTCACTGAAGCTTTCTTT. The variable domain in full, with the rest retrieved from reference TRBV2 and TRBJ1-1, is EPEVTQTPSHQVTQMGQEVILRCVPISNHLYFYWYRQILGQKVEFLVSFYNNEISEKSEIFDDQFSVERPDGSNFTLKIRSTKLEDSAMYFCASTPTEVFTEAFFGQGTRLTVV.